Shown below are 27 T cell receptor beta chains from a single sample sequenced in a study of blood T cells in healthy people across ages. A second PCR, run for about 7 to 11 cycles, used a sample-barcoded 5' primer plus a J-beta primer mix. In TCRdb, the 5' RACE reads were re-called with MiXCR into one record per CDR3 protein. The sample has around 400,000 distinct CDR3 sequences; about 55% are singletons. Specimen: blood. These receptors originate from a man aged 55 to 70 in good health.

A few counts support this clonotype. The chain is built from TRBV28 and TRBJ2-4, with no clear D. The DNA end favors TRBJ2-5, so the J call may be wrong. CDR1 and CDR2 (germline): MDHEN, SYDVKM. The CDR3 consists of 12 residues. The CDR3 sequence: CASSLFFETQYF. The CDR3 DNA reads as TGTGCCAGCAGTTTATTTTTCGAGACCCAGTACTTC.

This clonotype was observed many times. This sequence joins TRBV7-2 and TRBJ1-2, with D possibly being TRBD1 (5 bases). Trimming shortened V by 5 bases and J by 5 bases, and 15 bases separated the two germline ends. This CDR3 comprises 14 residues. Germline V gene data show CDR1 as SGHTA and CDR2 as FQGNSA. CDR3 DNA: TGTGCCAGCAGCGACAGCCTAACCCTTTATGGCTACACCTTC. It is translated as CASSDSLTLYGYTF.

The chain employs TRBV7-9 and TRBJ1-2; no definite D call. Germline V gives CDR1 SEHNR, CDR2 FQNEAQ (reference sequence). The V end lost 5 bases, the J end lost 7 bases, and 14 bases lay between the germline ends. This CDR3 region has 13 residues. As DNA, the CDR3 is TGTGCCAGCAGCCCAGAGTCCGGCTCTGGCTACACCTTC. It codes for CASSPESGSGYTF.

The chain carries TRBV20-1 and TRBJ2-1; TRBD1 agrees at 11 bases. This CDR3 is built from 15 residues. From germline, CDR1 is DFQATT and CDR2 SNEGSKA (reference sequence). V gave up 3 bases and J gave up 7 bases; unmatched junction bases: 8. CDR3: CSARADRGLGNEQFF. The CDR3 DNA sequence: TGCAGTGCTAGGGCGGACAGGGGGCTTGGTAATGAGCAGTTCTTC.

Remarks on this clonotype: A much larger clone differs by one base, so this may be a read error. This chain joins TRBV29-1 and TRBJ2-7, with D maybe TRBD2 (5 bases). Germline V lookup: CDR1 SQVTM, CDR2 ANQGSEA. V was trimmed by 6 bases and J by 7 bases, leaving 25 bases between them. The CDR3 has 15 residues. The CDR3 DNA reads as TGCAGCGTATCTTTAGGCGGAGGCCGGGTCAATGAGCAGTACTTC. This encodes CSVSLGGGRVNEQYF.

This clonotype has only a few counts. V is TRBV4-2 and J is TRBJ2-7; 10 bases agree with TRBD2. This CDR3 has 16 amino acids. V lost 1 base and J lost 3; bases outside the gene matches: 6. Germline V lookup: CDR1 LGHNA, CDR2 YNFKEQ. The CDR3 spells CASSQVSGTSDYEQYF. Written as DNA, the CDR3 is TGTGCCAGCAGCCAAGTGTCCGGGACTAGCGACTACGAGCAGTACTTC.

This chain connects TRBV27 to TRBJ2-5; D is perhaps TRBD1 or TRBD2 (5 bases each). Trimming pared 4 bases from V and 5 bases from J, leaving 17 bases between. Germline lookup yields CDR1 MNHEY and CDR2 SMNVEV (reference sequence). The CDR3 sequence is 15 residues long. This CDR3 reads CASSSIGATTETQYF. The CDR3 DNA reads TGTGCCAGCAGTTCTATCGGGGCTACGACCGAGACCCAGTACTTC.

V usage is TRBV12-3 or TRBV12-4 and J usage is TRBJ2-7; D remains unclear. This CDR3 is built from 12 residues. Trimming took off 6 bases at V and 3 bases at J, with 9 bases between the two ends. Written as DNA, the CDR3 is TGTGCCAGCAGCGCGCAAAGCTACGAGCAGTACTTC. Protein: CASSAQSYEQYF.

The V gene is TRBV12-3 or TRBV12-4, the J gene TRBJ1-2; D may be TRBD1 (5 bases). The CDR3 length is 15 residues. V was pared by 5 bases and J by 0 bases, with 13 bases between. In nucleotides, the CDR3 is TGTGCCAGCAGTATCAGTGGGGCAGCTAACTATGGCTACACCTTC. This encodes CASSISGAANYGYTF.

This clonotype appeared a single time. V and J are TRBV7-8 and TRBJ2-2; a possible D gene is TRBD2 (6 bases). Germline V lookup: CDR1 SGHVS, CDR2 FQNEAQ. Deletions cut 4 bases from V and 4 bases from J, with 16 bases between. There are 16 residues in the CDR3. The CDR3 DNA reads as TGTGCCAGCAGCTACTCCACCGGAGCGGGCACCGGGGAGCTGTTTTTT. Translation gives CASSYSTGAGTGELFF.

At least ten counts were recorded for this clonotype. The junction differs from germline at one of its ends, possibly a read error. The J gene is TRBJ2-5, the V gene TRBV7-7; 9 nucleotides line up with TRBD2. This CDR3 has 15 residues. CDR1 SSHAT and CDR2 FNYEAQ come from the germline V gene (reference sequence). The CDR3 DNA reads TGTGCTAGCAGCTTCCGCGGGGGGGCCGGGGAGACCCAGTACTTC. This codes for CASSFRGGAGETQYF.

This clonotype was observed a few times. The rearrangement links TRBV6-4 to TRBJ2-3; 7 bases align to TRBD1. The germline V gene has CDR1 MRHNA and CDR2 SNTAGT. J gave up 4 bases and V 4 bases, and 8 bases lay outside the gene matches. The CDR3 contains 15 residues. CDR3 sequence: CASSARQGRADTQYF. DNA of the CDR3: TGTGCCAGCAGTGCCCGACAGGGTCGGGCAGATACGCAGTATTTT.

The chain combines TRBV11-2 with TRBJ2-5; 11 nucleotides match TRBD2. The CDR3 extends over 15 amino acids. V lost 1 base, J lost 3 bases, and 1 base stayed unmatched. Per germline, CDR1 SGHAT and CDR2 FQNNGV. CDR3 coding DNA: TGTGCCAGCAGCTTAGCGACTAGCGGGAAAGAGACCCAGTACTTC. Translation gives CASSLATSGKETQYF.

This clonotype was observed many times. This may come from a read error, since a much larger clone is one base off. CDR3 amino acids: CASSVAGHNYGYTF. The CDR3 nucleotides read TGTGCCAGCAGCGTAGCAGGTCATAACTATGGCTACACCTTC. The rearrangement links TRBV7-2 to TRBJ1-2; D is unclear. CDR3 length: 14 residues. CDR1 SGHTA and CDR2 FQGNSA come from the germline V gene.

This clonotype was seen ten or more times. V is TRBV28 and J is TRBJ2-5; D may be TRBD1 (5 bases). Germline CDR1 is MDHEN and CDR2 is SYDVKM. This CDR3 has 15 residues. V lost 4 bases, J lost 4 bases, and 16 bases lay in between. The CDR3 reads CASSSLGQGGETQYF. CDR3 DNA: TGTGCCAGCAGTTCCTTAGGCCAGGGTGGAGAGACCCAGTACTTC.

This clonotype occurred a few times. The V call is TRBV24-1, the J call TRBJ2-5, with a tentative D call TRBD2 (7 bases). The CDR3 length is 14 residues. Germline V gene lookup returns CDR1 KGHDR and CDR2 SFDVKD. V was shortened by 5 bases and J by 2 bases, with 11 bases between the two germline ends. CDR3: CATSGGGGQETQYF. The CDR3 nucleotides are TGTGCCACCAGTGGAGGGGGGGGACAAGAGACCCAGTACTTC.

The chain's CDR3 is CASSYPGIIYGYTF. In DNA, the CDR3 is TGTGCCAGCAGTTACCCGGGGATCATCTATGGCTACACCTTC. The chain joins TRBV6-6 to TRBJ1-2; D gene ambiguous. CDR1 MNHNY and CDR2 SVGAGI come from the germline V gene (reference sequence). The CDR3 has 14 amino acids. Between the trimmed V and J ends, which lost 2 bases and 4 bases, there was a span of 11 bases.

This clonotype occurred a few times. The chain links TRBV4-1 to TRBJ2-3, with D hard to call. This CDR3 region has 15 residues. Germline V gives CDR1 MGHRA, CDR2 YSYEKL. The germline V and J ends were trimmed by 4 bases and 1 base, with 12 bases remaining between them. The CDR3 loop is CASSRDGLGTDTQYF. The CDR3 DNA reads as TGCGCCAGCAGCCGAGACGGTCTCGGCACAGATACGCAGTATTTT.

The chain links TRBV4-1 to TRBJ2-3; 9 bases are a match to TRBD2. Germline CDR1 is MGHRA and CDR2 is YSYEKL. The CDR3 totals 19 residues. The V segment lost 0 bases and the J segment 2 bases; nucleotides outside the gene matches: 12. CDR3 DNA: TGCGCCAGCAGCCAAGACCTAGCGGGGAAAGCGGTCTACACAGATACGCAGTATTTT. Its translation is CASSQDLAGKAVYTDTQYF.

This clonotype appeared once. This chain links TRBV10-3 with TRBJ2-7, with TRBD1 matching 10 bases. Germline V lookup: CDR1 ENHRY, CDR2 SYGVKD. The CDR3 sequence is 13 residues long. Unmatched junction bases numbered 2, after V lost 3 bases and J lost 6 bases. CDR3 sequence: CAISDGQGGEQYF. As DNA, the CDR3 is TGTGCCATCAGTGACGGACAGGGGGGCGAGCAGTACTTC.

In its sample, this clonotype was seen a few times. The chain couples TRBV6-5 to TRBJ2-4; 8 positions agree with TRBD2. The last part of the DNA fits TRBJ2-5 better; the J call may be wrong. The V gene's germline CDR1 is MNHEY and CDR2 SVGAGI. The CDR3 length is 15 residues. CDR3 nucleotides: TGTGCCAGCAGTTACTCCGGGACTAGTGAGGAGACCCAGTACTTC. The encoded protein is CASSYSGTSEETQYF.

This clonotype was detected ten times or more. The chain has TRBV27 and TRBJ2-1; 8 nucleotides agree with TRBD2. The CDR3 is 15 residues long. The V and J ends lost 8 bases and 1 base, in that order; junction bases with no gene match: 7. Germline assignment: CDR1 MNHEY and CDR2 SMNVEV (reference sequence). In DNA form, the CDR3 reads TGTGCCAGCCGTTCCTTAGCGGGATCCTACAATGAGCAGTTCTTC. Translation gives CASRSLAGSYNEQFF.

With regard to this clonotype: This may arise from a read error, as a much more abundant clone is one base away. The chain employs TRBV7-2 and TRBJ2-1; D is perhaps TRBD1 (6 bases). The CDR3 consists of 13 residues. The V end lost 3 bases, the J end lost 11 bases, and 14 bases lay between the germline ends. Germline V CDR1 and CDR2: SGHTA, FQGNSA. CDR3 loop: CASSLYRVGKQFF. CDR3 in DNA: TGTGCCAGCAGCTTGTACAGGGTGGGTAAGCAGTTCTTC.

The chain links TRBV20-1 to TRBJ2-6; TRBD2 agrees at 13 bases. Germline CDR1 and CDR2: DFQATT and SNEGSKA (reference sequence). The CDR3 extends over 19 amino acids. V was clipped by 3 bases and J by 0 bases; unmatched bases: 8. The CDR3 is CSASRGGLAGFSGANVLTF. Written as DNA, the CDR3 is TGCAGTGCTAGTCGCGGGGGACTAGCGGGGTTCTCTGGGGCCAACGTCCTGACTTTC.

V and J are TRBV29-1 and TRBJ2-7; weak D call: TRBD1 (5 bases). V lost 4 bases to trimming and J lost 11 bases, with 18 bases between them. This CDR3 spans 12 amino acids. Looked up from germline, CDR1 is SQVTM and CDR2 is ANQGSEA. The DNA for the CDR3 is TGCAGCGTTGGGGGTCAGGGCTCCGCGGAGTACTTC. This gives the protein CSVGGQGSAEYF.

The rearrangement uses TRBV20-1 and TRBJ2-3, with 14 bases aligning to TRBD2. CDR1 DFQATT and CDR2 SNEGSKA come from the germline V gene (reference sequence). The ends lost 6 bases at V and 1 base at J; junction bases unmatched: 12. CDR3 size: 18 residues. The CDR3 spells CSAIRWTSGRRGTDTQYF. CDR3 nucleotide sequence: TGCAGTGCCATTCGCTGGACTAGCGGGAGGAGGGGCACAGATACGCAGTATTTT.

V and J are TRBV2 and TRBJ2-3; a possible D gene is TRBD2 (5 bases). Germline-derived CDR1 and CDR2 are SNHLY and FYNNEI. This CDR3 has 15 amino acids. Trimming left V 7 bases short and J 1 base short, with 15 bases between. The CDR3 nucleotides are TGTGCCAGCACACCCACTAGTCAGGGCACAGATACGCAGTATTTT. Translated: CASTPTSQGTDTQYF.